Sequencing of this TCR beta chain was carried out in a study of Tregs in tolerant kidney transplant recipients. Study-level points and caveats: The most relevant donor-specific Treg TCRbeta repertoire apparently came from expansion with activated donor B cells. The small number of patients limits these findings pending further validation.

Germline assignment: CDR1 MNHNS and CDR2 SASEGT. The trim removed 1 base at V and 2 bases at J, leaving 2 bases unmatched. The CDR3 is 16 residues long. CD4+CD25+CD127- Tregs, CD4+CD25- non-Tregs, CD4 and CD8 cells were sorted. The method was immunoSEQ multiplex PCR; TCRdb's version includes in-frame clones alone and lacks a portion of them. The listing contains over 25,000 clones. Concerning this clone itself: Its antigen is as yet unknown. The DNA ends 3 residues before the CDR3 does, and the rest of the CDR3 is filled in from the germline J gene.

The chain uses TRBV6-1 and TRBJ2-6; 7 positions match TRBD2. The clonotype originates from a human donor who received a combined kidney and bone marrow transplant. The source material was CD8+ T cells from blood, sampled before the transplant. CDR3: CASSEEREAGANVLTF. Partial CDR3 DNA: TGTGCCAGCAGTGAAGAGCGGGAAGCTGGGGCCAACGTC.